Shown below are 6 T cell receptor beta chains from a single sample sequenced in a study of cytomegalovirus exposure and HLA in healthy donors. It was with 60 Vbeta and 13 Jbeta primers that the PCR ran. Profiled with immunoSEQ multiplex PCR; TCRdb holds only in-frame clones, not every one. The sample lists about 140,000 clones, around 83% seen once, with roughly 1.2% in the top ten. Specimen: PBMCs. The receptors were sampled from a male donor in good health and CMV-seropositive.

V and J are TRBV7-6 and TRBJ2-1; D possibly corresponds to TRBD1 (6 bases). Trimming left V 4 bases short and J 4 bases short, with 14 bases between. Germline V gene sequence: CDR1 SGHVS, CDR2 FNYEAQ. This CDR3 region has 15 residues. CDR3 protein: CASSSDQGLYNEQFF. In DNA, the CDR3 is TGTGCCAGCAGCTCGGACCAGGGGTTATACAATGAGCAGTTCTTC.

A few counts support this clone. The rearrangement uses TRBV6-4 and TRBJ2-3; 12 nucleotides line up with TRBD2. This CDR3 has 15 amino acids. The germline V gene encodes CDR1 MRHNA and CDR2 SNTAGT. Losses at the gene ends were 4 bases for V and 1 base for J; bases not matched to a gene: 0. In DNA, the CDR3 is TGTGCCAGCAGTGGGACTAGCGGGGGCACAGATACGCAGTATTTT. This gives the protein CASSGTSGGTDTQYF.

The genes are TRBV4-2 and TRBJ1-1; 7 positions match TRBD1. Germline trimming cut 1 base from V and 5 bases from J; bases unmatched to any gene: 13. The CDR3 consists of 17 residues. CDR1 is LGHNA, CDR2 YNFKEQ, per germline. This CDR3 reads CASSQAEGARVVTEAFF. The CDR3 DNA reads TGTGCCAGCAGCCAAGCAGAGGGGGCCAGGGTAGTTACTGAAGCTTTCTTT.

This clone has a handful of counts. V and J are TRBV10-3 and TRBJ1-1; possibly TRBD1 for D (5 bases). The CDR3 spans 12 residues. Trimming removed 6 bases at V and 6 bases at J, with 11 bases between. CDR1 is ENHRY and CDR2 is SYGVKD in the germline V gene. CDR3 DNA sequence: TGTGCCATCAGGTCGGGGGGTCCTGAAGCTTTCTTT. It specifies CAIRSGGPEAFF.

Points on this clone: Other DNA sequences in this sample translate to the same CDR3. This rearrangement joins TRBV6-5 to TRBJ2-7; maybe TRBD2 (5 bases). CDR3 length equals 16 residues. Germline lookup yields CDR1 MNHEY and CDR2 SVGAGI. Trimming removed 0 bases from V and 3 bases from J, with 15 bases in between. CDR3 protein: CASSYSSTSVVYEQYF. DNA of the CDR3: TGTGCCAGCAGTTACTCGAGTACTAGTGTAGTCTACGAGCAGTACTTC.

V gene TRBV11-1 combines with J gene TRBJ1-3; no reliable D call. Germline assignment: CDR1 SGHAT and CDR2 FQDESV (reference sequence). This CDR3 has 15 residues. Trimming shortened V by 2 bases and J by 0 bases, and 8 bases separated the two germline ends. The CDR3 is CASSLSGNSGNTIYF. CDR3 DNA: TGTGCCAGCAGCTTATCAGGAAACTCTGGAAACACCATATATTTT.